This T cell receptor (beta chain) is from a study of T cell responses to AZD1222 COVID-19 vaccine. Here immunoSEQ multiplex PCR was the method, and the copy in TCRdb shows in-frame clones only, minus some. The profile covers 150,000 to 200,000 clones, with around nine tenths appearing a single time and less than 4% taken by the ten largest. V was clipped by 0 bases and J by 0 bases, with 1 base between them. This CDR3 comprises 13 residues. CDR1 is SGHRS, CDR2 YFSETQ, per germline. The input for sequencing was peripheral blood, taken 28 days after the second dose of the MenACWY control vaccine. The sequence came from an adult who received the MenACWY meningococcal vaccine as a control. V usage is TRBV5-1 and J usage is TRBJ2-1; D gene uncertain. This chain's CDR3 is CASSLGSYNEQFF. For the CDR3, the DNA is TGCGCCAGCAGCTTGGGCTCCTACAATGAGCAGTTCTTC.